The clone carrying this T cell receptor beta chain was found a few times. The antigen remains undetermined. Researchers ran the PCR with 60 Vbeta and 13 Jbeta primers. Sequencing used immunoSEQ multiplex PCR; TCRdb keeps in-frame clones, though not all of them. The sample lists more than 95,000 clones, roughly 10% occurring once. This record comes from a study of cytomegalovirus exposure and HLA in healthy donors. Findings of the study overall: The productive fraction for most TCR beta V segments was about 87% or about 30% in an earlier analysis. Presence/absence analyses rested on an assumption that sequencing depth was roughly uniform across donors.

Germline V CDR1 and CDR2: MRHNA, SNTAGT. The CDR3 runs to 15 residues. The trim removed 4 bases at V and 6 bases at J, leaving 6 bases unmatched. The V and J genes are TRBV6-4 and TRBJ2-1; TRBD2 agrees at 10 bases. The sequence came from a woman in her late teens or twenties in good health and CMV-seropositive. Sequenced input: PBMCs. CDR3: CASSVSSGSSNEQFF. CDR3 sequence (DNA): TGTGCCAGCAGTGTTTCTAGCGGGAGTTCCAATGAGCAGTTCTTC.